These 15 T cell receptor beta chains share one sample of origin, sequenced in a study of CD8+CD57+ T cells in acquired aplastic anemia. Researchers used genomic DNA as the template to profile TCR beta VDJ and CDR3. TCRdb re-derived calls from the reads in MiXCR, one entry per CDR3 protein. The sample lists about 160,000 distinct CDR3 sequences, around 52% seen once, with roughly 29% in the top ten. For sequencing, patients were chosen who had shown expansion of CD8+CD57+ cells by flow cytometry. Sequenced: sorted CD4+, CD8+, or CD8+CD57+ T cells (not recorded which) from PBMCs. Receptors were obtained from a human donor with aplastic anemia.

This clonotype appeared many times. The gene calls are TRBV9 and TRBJ2-1, with TRBD2 matching over 7 bases. CDR1 SGDLS and CDR2 YYNGEE come from the germline V gene. The CDR3 is 15 amino acids. The V segment lost 6 bases and the J segment 0 bases; nucleotides outside the gene matches: 6. The CDR3 region is CASTSAGNSYNEQFF. For the CDR3, the DNA is TGTGCCAGCACCTCAGCGGGAAACTCCTACAATGAGCAGTTCTTC.

This chain uses TRBV27 with TRBJ1-2; D is uncertain. V was clipped by 2 bases and J by 3 bases, with 19 bases between them. The CDR3 runs 17 residues. The germline V gene has CDR1 MNHEY and CDR2 SMNVEV (reference sequence). CDR3 residues: CASSLKVTGAGDYGYTF. The DNA of the CDR3 is TGTGCCAGCAGTTTAAAGGTAACCGGCGCGGGCGACTATGGCTACACCTTC.

This sequence joins TRBV7-2 and TRBJ1-6; perhaps TRBD1 as D (5 bases). The V gene's germline CDR1 is SGHTA and CDR2 FQGNSA. V dropped 3 bases and J dropped 7 bases, with 10 bases sitting between them. The CDR3 totals 14 residues. The CDR3 bases are TGTGCCAGCAGCTTCGGGGGGGTCAATTCACCCCTCCACTTT. Translation gives CASSFGGVNSPLHF.

This clonotype was seen repeatedly, ten times or more. This chain connects TRBV25-1 to TRBJ2-1; D remains unclear. The germline gives CDR1 MGHDK, CDR2 SYGVNS. The CDR3 has 13 residues. V was clipped by 6 bases and J by 10 bases, with 16 bases between them. The CDR3 region is CASSPNNLGEQFF. For the CDR3, the DNA is TGTGCCAGCAGCCCGAATAATTTGGGCGAGCAGTTCTTC.

This clonotype was seen more than once but under ten times. The chain is built from TRBV29-1 and TRBJ2-5; 7 nucleotides match TRBD1. Germline V CDR1 and CDR2: SQVTM, ANQGSEA. V lost 5 bases and J lost 3; bases outside the gene matches: 12. The CDR3 has 15 amino acids. CDR3 loop: CSVNFWDSLEETQYF. In DNA, the CDR3 is TGCAGCGTTAACTTTTGGGACAGTCTCGAAGAGACCCAGTACTTC. The whole variable domain, filled in from reference TRBV29-1 and TRBJ2-5, reads SAVISQKPSRDICQRGTSLTIQCQVDSQVTMMFWYRQQPGQSLTLIATANQGSEATYESGFVIDKFPISRPNLTFSTLTVSNMSPEDSSIYLCSVNFWDSLEETQYFGPGTRLLVL.

In this sample, this clonotype turned up many times. This chain's CDR3 is CSARESREPHNEQFF. In DNA, the CDR3 is TGCAGTGCTAGAGAGTCGCGGGAGCCCCACAATGAGCAGTTCTTC. The chain is built from TRBV20-1 and TRBJ2-1; TRBD2 aligns across 7 bases. Germline V gene data show CDR1 as DFQATT and CDR2 as SNEGSKA (reference sequence). The J segment lost 5 bases and the V segment lost 0 bases, leaving 7 bases of the junction unmatched. The CDR3 is 15 residues long.

The chain carries TRBV12-3 or TRBV12-4 and TRBJ2-5; 9 bases are a match to TRBD1. The CDR3 contains 15 residues. Unmatched junction bases numbered 8, after V lost 6 bases and J lost 3 bases. CDR3 DNA sequence: TGTGCCAGCAGGAACGCGACAGGGGGGGAAGAGACCCAGTACTTC. Its translation: CASRNATGGEETQYF.

The chain combines TRBV28 with TRBJ1-6; no definite D call. The V gene's germline CDR1 is MDHEN and CDR2 SYDVKM. The germline V and J ends were trimmed by 3 bases and 7 bases, with 10 bases remaining between them. CDR3 length: 14 amino acids. CDR3 nucleotide sequence: TGTGCCAGCAGTTTTCGGGTTAGCAATTCACCCCTCCACTTT. Translation gives CASSFRVSNSPLHF.

V usage is TRBV7-8 and J usage is TRBJ1-1; D unresolved. Per the germline V gene, CDR1 is SGHVS and CDR2 is FQNEAQ. V lost 5 bases and J 5 bases, leaving 12 bases between the germline ends. This CDR3 contains 13 residues. Written as DNA, the CDR3 is TGTGCCAGCAGCCCCCAGGCAAAAACTGAAGCTTTCTTT. This gives the protein CASSPQAKTEAFF.

Here the CDR3 reads CASSSSPFMAGINNEQFF. The CDR3 region has the DNA TGTGCCAGCAGCTCCAGCCCATTTATGGCGGGGATAAACAATGAGCAGTTCTTC. The genes are TRBV11-1 and TRBJ2-1; the D gene is possibly TRBD2 (6 bases). This CDR3 has 18 residues. Trimming stripped 4 bases from V and 5 bases from J, with 24 bases between. Germline V gives CDR1 SGHAT, CDR2 FQDESV (reference sequence).

The sample holds many counts of this clonotype. V gene TRBV6-1 combines with J gene TRBJ2-5; possibly TRBD2 for D (6 bases). Per the germline V gene, CDR1 is MNHNS and CDR2 is SASEGT. This CDR3 has 16 amino acids. The V end was cut by 3 bases, the J end by 5 bases, with 19 bases between. CDR3 loop: CASSEWTIDGSETQYF. CDR3 nucleotide sequence: TGTGCCAGCAGTGAGTGGACTATCGACGGTTCGGAGACCCAGTACTTC.

This clonotype was counted at least ten times. The chain links TRBV11-3 to TRBJ1-1, with D tentatively TRBD1 (6 bases). This CDR3 has 16 amino acids. The germline CDR1 and CDR2 sequences are SGHNT and YENEEA. V was trimmed by 2 bases and J by 6 bases, leaving 19 bases between them. Here the CDR3 reads CASSLRFDGGVPEAFF. As DNA, the CDR3 is TGTGCCAGCAGCTTAAGGTTCGATGGGGGCGTACCTGAAGCTTTCTTT.

This clonotype was detected only a few times. CDR3 DNA: TGTGCCTGGAGAGTAGCGGGACAGGGGCGACTTTCAACCTTCTACGAGCAGTACTTC. Translating gives CAWRVAGQGRLSTFYEQYF. The V call is TRBV30, the J call TRBJ2-7; 10 positions match TRBD1. Germline assignment: CDR1 GTSNPN and CDR2 SVGIG (reference sequence). CDR3 length equals 19 residues. Trimming cost V 3 bases and J 3 bases; bases outside gene matches: 20. Supplemented by reference TRBV30 and TRBJ2-7, the full variable domain reads SQTIHQWPATLVQPVGSPLSLECTVEGTSNPNLYWYRQAAGRGLQLLFYSVGIGQISSEVPQNLSASRPQDRQFILSSKKLLLSDSGFYLCAWRVAGQGRLSTFYEQYFGPGTRLTVT.

V gene TRBV29-1 combines with J gene TRBJ1-2; D possibly corresponds to TRBD1 (6 bases). Germline V lookup: CDR1 SQVTM, CDR2 ANQGSEA. V was cut by 6 bases and J by 4 bases, with 6 bases left in between. This CDR3 spans 10 amino acids. CDR3 nucleotide sequence: TGCAGCGTGACAGGCTATGGCTACACCTTC. Protein product: CSVTGYGYTF.

This clonotype was seen ten or more times. The gene calls are TRBV13 and TRBJ2-7, with 7 bases aligning to TRBD2. This CDR3 is 12 amino acids long. Germline V gene lookup returns CDR1 PRHDT and CDR2 FYEKMQ (reference sequence). Trimming took 8 bases from V and 3 from J; bases not matched to a gene: 4. CDR3 DNA sequence: TGTGCCAGCTCAGAGCGGGACTACGAGCAGTACTTC. Protein sequence: CASSERDYEQYF.